This T cell receptor (beta chain) comes out of a study of blood T cell repertoires in COVID-19 (dated by TCRdb to the early 2020s). Looking at the study overall: Samples covering the acute and convalescent phases of COVID-19 were provided by collaborators in the United States, Italy and Spain. The material from the prospective study consisted of cDNA or gDNA derived from T cells, B-cell-depleted T cells, or PBMCs. The dataset comprised deeply sampled blood TCRbeta repertoires from subjects exposed to, actively infected with, or recovered from COVID-19. The repertoires were released in a freely available public database meant as a resource for research on the immune response to SARS-CoV-2. The samples were drawn from the first 160 participants of the ongoing ImmuneRACE study and from 950 to 1,500 subjects provided by 6 global collaborators. The sample metadata nearly always contained a de-identified subject ID, COVID-19 status, age in years and sex. HLA class I and class II types, where available, came from metadata supplied by the sample provider rather than from assay-based typing.

CDR1 and CDR2 are read off the germline V gene as SGHAT and FQNNGV. The CDR3 holds 13 amino acids from the cysteine to the phenylalanine. Only CDR3 DNA is held: 39 bases, read in frame from base 1. Relative to germline, V is 2 bases shorter and J is 5 bases shorter, with 9 bases between their ends. As for this clone: What antigen it recognizes has not been identified. No much larger clonotype is one base removed from it; base qualities were not supplied.

The immunoSEQ Assay, a bias-controlled multiplex PCR, was used to amplify TCRbeta CDR3 regions from genomic DNA. The paper's processing steps were these. Nucleated cell counts per sample were estimated from amplification of reference gene primers within the assay. To quantify the absolute abundance of each unique TCRbeta CDR3 rearrangement, sequence reads were collapsed and filtered. For each sample, productive Simpson clonality was calculated as the square root of Simpson's diversity index across productive rearrangements. In its TCRdb copy, this immuneACCESS table keeps in-frame sequences only and misses some clones. Where compared with another copy, unresolved V genes explain less than half of these, and the others have no known cause. The V and J calls and clone size were taken over from that table, and D and trimming were inferred from the DNA. This sample is represented by some 180,000 clones; approximately 80% of them were singletons. Jointly, the top ten make up roughly 7.2% of the sample.

At one collaborating source in Seattle, patients were enrolled during active infection and were followed longitudinally through the course of disease. Collaborating institutions collected whole blood in K2EDTA tubes following their own protocols. Collaborator samples were shipped for TCRbeta analysis as frozen whole blood, isolated PBMCs, or DNA extracted from either sample type. The study at large found these results: How much clinical and demographic metadata was included differed by source and by participant, and the metadata was provided uncurated.

The sequencing input was peripheral blood. The origin of this receptor is a woman aged 40-49 years with COVID-19, enrolled during active disease. Recombination connected TRBV11-2 to TRBJ2-5; the D gene is perhaps TRBD1, on 6 matching bases. The bases read TGTGCCAGCAGCTTAACCCAGGGGGAGACCCAGTACTTC. It specifies CASSLTQGETQYF.